The rows below give T cell receptor beta chains drawn from one sample of a study of T cell responses to AZD1222 COVID-19 vaccine. Method: immunoSEQ multiplex PCR; TCRdb's copy keeps in-frame clones and lacks some. The data show roughly 170,000 clones, 85% to 95% seen once. The sequenced sample was peripheral blood, obtained 28 days after the second AZD1222 dose. All receptors derive from an adult who received the AZD1222 COVID-19 vaccine. The conserved cysteine and the conserved F or W are not part of the CDR3 here. Each record gives: clone size, V gene, J gene, CDR3 protein. For some rows the clone size is stated as once, few or many, or as a class when expanded; others skip it.

NA	TRBV7-2	TRBJ1-3	ASSLGWGAGNTIY
NA	TRBV10-1	TRBJ1-2	ASRASTGTEGYGYT
NA	TRBV7-8	TRBJ2-5	ASSPPDLGREETQY
NA	TRBV7-9	TRBJ2-7	ASSLEYRGSYEQY
NA	TRBV12-3/TRBV12-4	TRBJ2-7	ASREGQFYEQY
once	TRBV4-3	TRBJ1-6	ASSQDLAVNSPLH
NA	TRBV12-3/TRBV12-4	TRBJ1-1	ASSLPGGTEAF
once	TRBV27	TRBJ2-3	ASSFYRAGRGTDTQY
NA	TRBV18	TRBJ2-5	ASSITETQY
NA	TRBV27	TRBJ1-2	ASSLWPDHYGYT
NA	TRBV21-1	TRBJ1-3	ASSKSPGQAYSGNTIY
NA	TRBV14	TRBJ1-4	ASSSRTGFNNEKLF
NA	TRBV9	TRBJ1-3	ASSAPHGSGNTIY
NA	TRBV5-1	TRBJ2-7	ASSSGHFYEQY
NA	TRBV6-5	TRBJ1-6	ASSSSRDNSPLH
NA	TRBV14	TRBJ1-2	ASSQDLEGLRHGYT
once	TRBV4-2	TRBJ1-1	ASSPGRGRNTEAF
NA	TRBV11-1	TRBJ2-5	ASSLAYHAGGQETQY
once	TRBV27	TRBJ1-1	ASSLWGSNTEAF
NA	TRBV3-1/TRBV3-2	TRBJ2-1	ASSQDLGPDTYNEQF
NA	TRBV28	TRBJ1-4	ASSLRGQAHNEKLF
NA	TRBV29-1	TRBJ1-1	SVVGTGVSLTEAF
NA	TRBV5-5	TRBJ1-1	ASSLVLQLNTEAF
few	TRBV27	TRBJ1-5	ASSLGGSNQPQH
NA	TRBV9	TRBJ1-1	ASSASSSVLFGEAF
NA	TRBV5-8	TRBJ2-1	ASSVIRTIQGRSYNEQF
NA	TRBV19	TRBJ1-1	ASIGRQVETEAF
once	TRBV2	TRBJ2-3	ASSPQGKSSDTQY
NA	TRBV2	TRBJ2-7	ASSELGQGAYEQY
NA	TRBV5-4	TRBJ2-7	ASSLESGYEQY
NA	TRBV28	TRBJ1-5	ASSLSPGHQPQH
once	TRBV15	TRBJ2-5	ATANRGRETQY
NA	TRBV7-8	TRBJ1-1	ASSFGRVVIVEDTEAF
NA	TRBV2	TRBJ1-4	ASSDRAEKLF
NA	TRBV6-5	TRBJ2-7	ASSYSTPARQY
NA	TRBV3-1/TRBV3-2	TRBJ2-7	ASSQGGHSYEQY
once	TRBV7-8	TRBJ1-4	ASSTSPGTANEKLF
NA	TRBV19	TRBJ1-5	ASSTGIQPQH
once	TRBV3-1/TRBV3-2	TRBJ1-1	ASSLPGNELEAF
NA	TRBV10-1	TRBJ2-2	ASSLGAGELF
NA	TRBV28	TRBJ2-7	ASAMRGQSYEQY
NA	TRBV6-5	TRBJ1-1	ASRWNTEAF
NA	TRBV7-8	TRBJ2-7	ASSLVRTPFYEQY
NA	TRBV10-3	TRBJ2-2	AISGGLLAAETGELF
NA	TRBV7-3	TRBJ2-5	ASSLNRGRGETQY
NA	TRBV6-6	TRBJ1-1	ASSSLPGPEAF
NA	TRBV2	TRBJ1-3	ASRDVGGPGNTIY
NA	TRBV28	TRBJ2-5	ASVFQETQY
NA	TRBV27	TRBJ2-7	ASSLLAGYEQY
NA	TRBV18	TRBJ1-4	ASSSGGRQVGVTEKLF
NA	TRBV12-3/TRBV12-4	TRBJ1-2	ASSLGDFGYT
NA	TRBV5-6	TRBJ1-2	ASSLLGSKGDGYT
NA	TRBV7-2	TRBJ2-4	ASSSSGGILAKNIQY